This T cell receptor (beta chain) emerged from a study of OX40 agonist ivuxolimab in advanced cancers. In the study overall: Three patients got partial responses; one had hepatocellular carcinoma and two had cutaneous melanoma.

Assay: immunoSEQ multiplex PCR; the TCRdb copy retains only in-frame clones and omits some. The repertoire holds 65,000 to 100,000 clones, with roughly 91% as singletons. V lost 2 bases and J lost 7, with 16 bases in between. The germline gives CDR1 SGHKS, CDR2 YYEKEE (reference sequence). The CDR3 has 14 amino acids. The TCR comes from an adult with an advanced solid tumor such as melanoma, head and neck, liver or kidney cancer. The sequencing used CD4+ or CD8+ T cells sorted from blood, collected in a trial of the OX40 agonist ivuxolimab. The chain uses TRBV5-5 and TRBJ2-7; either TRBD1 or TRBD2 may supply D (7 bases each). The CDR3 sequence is CASSFQGGREEQYF. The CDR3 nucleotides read TGTGCCAGCAGCTTCCAGGGGGGGCGCGAGGAGCAGTACTTC.